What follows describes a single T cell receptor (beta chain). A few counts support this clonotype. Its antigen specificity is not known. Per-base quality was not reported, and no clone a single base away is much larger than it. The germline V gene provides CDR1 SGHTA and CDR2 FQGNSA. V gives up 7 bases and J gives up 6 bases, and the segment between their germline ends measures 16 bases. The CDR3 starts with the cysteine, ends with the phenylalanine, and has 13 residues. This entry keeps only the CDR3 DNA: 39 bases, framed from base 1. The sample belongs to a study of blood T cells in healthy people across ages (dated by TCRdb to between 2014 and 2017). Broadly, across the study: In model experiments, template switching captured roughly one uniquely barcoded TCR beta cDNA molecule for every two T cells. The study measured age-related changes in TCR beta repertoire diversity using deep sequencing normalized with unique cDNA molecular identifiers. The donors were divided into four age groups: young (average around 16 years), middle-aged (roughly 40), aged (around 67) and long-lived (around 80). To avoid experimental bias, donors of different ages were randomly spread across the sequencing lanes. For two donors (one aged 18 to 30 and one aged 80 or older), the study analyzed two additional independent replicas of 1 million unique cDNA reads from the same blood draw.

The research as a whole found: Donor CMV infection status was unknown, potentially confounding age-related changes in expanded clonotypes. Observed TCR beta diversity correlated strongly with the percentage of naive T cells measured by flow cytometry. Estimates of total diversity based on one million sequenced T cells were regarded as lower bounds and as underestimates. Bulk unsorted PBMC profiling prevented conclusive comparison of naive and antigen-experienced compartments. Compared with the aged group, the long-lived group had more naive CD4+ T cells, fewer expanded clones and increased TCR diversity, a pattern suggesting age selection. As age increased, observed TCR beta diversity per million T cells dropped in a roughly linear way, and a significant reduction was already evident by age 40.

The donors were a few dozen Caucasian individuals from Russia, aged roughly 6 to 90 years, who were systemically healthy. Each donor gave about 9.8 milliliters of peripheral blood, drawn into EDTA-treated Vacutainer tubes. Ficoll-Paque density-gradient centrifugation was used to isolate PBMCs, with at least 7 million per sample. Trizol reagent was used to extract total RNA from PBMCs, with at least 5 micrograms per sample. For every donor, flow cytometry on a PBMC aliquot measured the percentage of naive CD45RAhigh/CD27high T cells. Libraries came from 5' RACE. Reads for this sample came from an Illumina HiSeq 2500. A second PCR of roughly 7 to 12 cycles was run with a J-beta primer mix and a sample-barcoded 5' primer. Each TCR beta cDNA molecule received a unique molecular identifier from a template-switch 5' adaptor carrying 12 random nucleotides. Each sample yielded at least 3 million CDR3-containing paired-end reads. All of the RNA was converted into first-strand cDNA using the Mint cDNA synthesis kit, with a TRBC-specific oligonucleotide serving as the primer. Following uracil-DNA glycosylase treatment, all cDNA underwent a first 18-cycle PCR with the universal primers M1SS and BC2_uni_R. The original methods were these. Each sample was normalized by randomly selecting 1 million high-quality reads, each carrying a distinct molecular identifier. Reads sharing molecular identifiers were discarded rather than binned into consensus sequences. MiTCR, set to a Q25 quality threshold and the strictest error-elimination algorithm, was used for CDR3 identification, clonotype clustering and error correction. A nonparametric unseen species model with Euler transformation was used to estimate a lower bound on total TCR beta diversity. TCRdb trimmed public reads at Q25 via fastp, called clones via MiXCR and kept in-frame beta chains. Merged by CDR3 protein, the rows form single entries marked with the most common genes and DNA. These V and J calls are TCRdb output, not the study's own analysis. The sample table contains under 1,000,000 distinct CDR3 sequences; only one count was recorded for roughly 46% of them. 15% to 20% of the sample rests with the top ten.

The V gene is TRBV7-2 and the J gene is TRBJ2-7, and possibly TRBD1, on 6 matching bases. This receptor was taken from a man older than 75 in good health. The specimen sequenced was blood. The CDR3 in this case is CASTYSTGSEQYF. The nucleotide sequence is TGTGCCAGCACTTACTCGACAGGCTCCGAGCAGTACTTC.